The 20 T cell receptor beta chains below all came from one sample that was sequenced in a study of cytomegalovirus exposure and HLA in healthy donors. The study ran its PCR with 60 Vbeta and 13 Jbeta primers. Libraries were prepared by immunoSEQ multiplex PCR; TCRdb keeps only in-frame clonotypes and omits some of them. In the table there are about 190,000 clones, around 85% of which are singletons. The sequenced sample consisted of PBMCs. The receptors were gathered from a man between 50 and 59 years old in good health and CMV-seronegative.

This clone appeared a single time. The gene calls are TRBV18 and TRBJ2-2; TRBD1 agrees at 7 bases. The CDR3 loop spans 14 amino acids. V shed 3 bases, J shed 6 bases, and the junction held 4 bases outside the gene matches. Germline CDR1 is KGHSH and CDR2 is LQKENI. The CDR3 protein is CASSPAQGAGELFF. The CDR3 coding sequence is TGTGCCAGCTCACCTGCTCAGGGGGCCGGGGAGCTGTTTTTT.

V and J are TRBV6-1 and TRBJ2-3; the match to TRBD1 covers 10 bases. The CDR3 consists of 15 residues. V was clipped by 2 bases and J by 4 bases; unmatched bases: 3. Germline V gene sequence: CDR1 MNHNS, CDR2 SASEGT. The CDR3 loop reads CASSESTGGSDTQYF. The CDR3 bases are TGTGCCAGCAGTGAATCGACAGGGGGCTCAGATACGCAGTATTTT.

This chain joins TRBV14 and TRBJ2-7; TRBD1 matches at 7 bases. Germline CDR1 reads SGHDN; CDR2 reads FVKESK. Trimming at V came to 4 bases and at J to 6 bases, leaving 9 bases not matched to a gene. The CDR3 contains 14 residues. The CDR3 DNA reads TGTGCCAGCAGCCCACAGGGGAAGGGGCCCGAGCAGTACTTC. Protein: CASSPQGKGPEQYF.

The J gene is TRBJ2-5, the V gene TRBV6-6, with TRBD2 matching over 12 bases. There are 14 residues in the CDR3. The junction had 4 bases not matched to a gene; V was cut back by 6 bases and J by 5 bases. From germline, CDR1 is MNHNY and CDR2 SVGAGI (reference sequence). The CDR3: CASREGLAGETQYF. As DNA, the CDR3 is TGTGCCAGCAGAGAGGGACTAGCGGGCGAGACCCAGTACTTC.

This clone occurred once. The chain is built from TRBV6-1 and TRBJ1-1; TRBD1 is a possible D gene (5 bases). The V gene's germline CDR1 is MNHNS and CDR2 SASEGT. The CDR3 consists of 15 residues. Trimming stripped 4 bases from V and 5 bases from J, with 17 bases between. The CDR3 is CASSGAGVKGTEAFF. The CDR3 nucleotides are TGTGCCAGCAGTGGGGCGGGGGTCAAGGGGACTGAAGCTTTCTTT.

J is TRBJ2-1 and V is TRBV9, with 7 bases fitting TRBD1. Germline CDR1 and CDR2: SGDLS and YYNGEE. Losses at the gene ends were 4 bases for V and 9 bases for J; bases not matched to a gene: 4. CDR3 length: 12 residues. The CDR3, as DNA: TGTGCCAGCAGCTTTCGACAGGGTGAGCAGTTCTTC. Amino acid sequence: CASSFRQGEQFF. Drawing the rest from reference TRBV9 and TRBJ2-1, the complete variable domain is DSGVTQTPKHLITATGQRVTLRCSPRSGDLSVYWYQQSLDQGLQFLIQYYNGEERAKGNILERFSAQQFPDLHSELNLSSLELGDSALYFCASSFRQGEQFFGPGTRLTVL.

This clone was seen once. Its ends do not fully match the called genes, so a read error is possible. The chain joins TRBV7-8 to TRBJ1-4; maybe TRBD1 (5 bases). CDR1 SGHVS and CDR2 FQNEAQ come from the germline V gene. This CDR3 comprises 15 residues. In nucleotides, the CDR3 is TGTACCAGCAGCTTAGAACAGGCTTCTGCTGAAAAACTGTTTTTT. Translation: CTSSLEQASAEKLFF.

The CDR3 sequence: CASSIGGGRDTQYF. CDR3 in DNA: TGTGCCAGTAGTATAGGGGGGGGGCGTGATACGCAGTATTTT. The chain carries TRBV19 and TRBJ2-3; tentatively, D is TRBD2 (7 bases). This CDR3 has 14 amino acids. Trimming cost V 1 base and J 6 bases, with 11 bases left between them. CDR1 is LNHDA, CDR2 SQIVND, per germline (reference sequence).

This clone was seen once. The chain employs TRBV7-2 and TRBJ1-2; tentative D call: TRBD1 (6 bases). CDR3 length: 18 amino acids. V lost 3 bases and J 1 base, leaving 21 bases between the germline ends. Germline CDR1 SGHTA, CDR2 FQGNSA. CDR3 bases: TGTGCCAGCAGCTTTCCCCTTAGAGGACGACAGGTTAACTATGGCTACACCTTC. Protein: CASSFPLRGRQVNYGYTF.

V gene TRBV27 combines with J gene TRBJ2-1; 11 nucleotides match TRBD2. The CDR3 covers 12 residues. V lost 7 bases to trimming and J lost 14 bases; unmatched junction nucleotides: 7. Germline V lookup: CDR1 MNHEY, CDR2 SMNVEV (reference sequence). CDR3 region: CASTASGGRKFF. CDR3 nucleotide sequence: TGTGCCAGCACGGCTAGCGGGGGGCGCAAGTTCTTC.

The chain recombines TRBV7-9 with TRBJ1-6; D unclear. The CDR3 runs 14 residues. Trimming stripped 5 bases from V and 5 bases from J, with 10 bases between. Germline V gene data show CDR1 as SEHNR and CDR2 as FQNEAQ (reference sequence). The CDR3 loop is CASSPRQNNSPLHF. CDR3 nucleotides: TGTGCCAGCAGCCCGAGACAAAATAATTCACCCCTCCACTTT.

This chain uses TRBV7-3 with TRBJ2-1, with 7 bases that match TRBD1. V lost 5 bases, J lost 4 bases, and 5 bases stayed unmatched. CDR1 SGHTA and CDR2 FQGTGA come from the germline V gene. CDR3 length equals 14 residues. CDR3 bases: TGTGCCAGCAGCCCCGGGACAGAATACAATGAGCAGTTCTTC. Translating gives CASSPGTEYNEQFF.

In this sample, this clone turned up once. The chain combines TRBV11-2 with TRBJ2-3; a possible D gene is TRBD2 (5 bases). The CDR3 is 13 amino acids. The V and J ends lost 7 bases and 5 bases respectively, with 13 bases between them. Germline V CDR1 and CDR2: SGHAT, FQNNGV. The CDR3 here is CASIPAVGDTQYF. The DNA for the CDR3 is TGTGCCAGCATCCCAGCGGTTGGAGATACGCAGTATTTT.

V gene TRBV19 combines with J gene TRBJ2-7; D possibly corresponds to TRBD1 (5 bases). V was shortened by 11 bases and J by 0 bases, with 17 bases between the two germline ends. Germline V CDR1 and CDR2: LNHDA, SQIVND (reference sequence). The CDR3 sequence is 14 residues long. The CDR3 loop reads CAASRGRASYEQYF. The CDR3, as DNA: TGTGCCGCCTCACGAGGCAGGGCCTCCTACGAGCAGTACTTC.

The gene calls are TRBV5-6 and TRBJ2-1; 8 bases map to TRBD2. The CDR3 has 17 residues. J was trimmed by 0 bases and V by 0 bases; bases with no gene match: 5. Germline V gene data show CDR1 as SGHDT and CDR2 as YYEEEE. CDR3 sequence reads: CASSLGVSGVSYNEQFF. As DNA, the CDR3 is TGTGCCAGCAGCTTGGGGGTTAGCGGGGTCTCCTACAATGAGCAGTTCTTC.

The V gene is TRBV6-5, the J gene TRBJ1-4; 8 bases agree with TRBD1. V shed 2 bases and J 5 bases; nucleotides not matched to a gene: 4. Germline loops: CDR1 MNHEY, CDR2 SVGAGI. The CDR3 extends over 15 amino acids. This CDR3 is CASSYPQGGNEKLFF. CDR3 bases: TGTGCCAGCAGTTACCCACAGGGGGGGAATGAAAAACTGTTTTTT.

This clone was detected once. V and J are TRBV5-6 and TRBJ2-1, with 10 bases that match TRBD2. This CDR3 comprises 15 residues. Germline CDR1 and CDR2: SGHDT and YYEEEE. V was pared by 0 bases and J by 14 bases, with 11 bases of the junction left unmatched. CDR3 in amino acids: CASSLGGLAAAQKFF. CDR3 coding DNA: TGTGCCAGCAGCTTGGGAGGACTAGCGGCCGCTCAGAAGTTCTTC.

The rearrangement uses TRBV27 and TRBJ1-1, with D uncertain. From germline, CDR1 is MNHEY and CDR2 SMNVEV (reference sequence). Between the trimmed V and J ends, which lost 2 bases and 5 bases, there was a span of 9 bases. The CDR3 runs 13 residues. DNA of the CDR3: TGTGCCAGCAGTTTAGGGAGATGGACTGAAGCTTTCTTT. Translated: CASSLGRWTEAFF.

This clone has only a few counts. The J gene is TRBJ1-2, the V gene TRBV7-9; D may be TRBD1 (5 bases). With 1 base removed from V and 5 bases from J, the gap between germline ends came to 11 bases. The CDR3 is 14 residues long. In germline, CDR1 is SEHNR, CDR2 FQNEAQ (reference sequence). In DNA form, the CDR3 reads TGTGCCAGCAGCTTAGAGCGGGGGAATTATGGCTACACCTTC. This codes for CASSLERGNYGYTF.

The V call is TRBV19, the J call TRBJ1-1; D call uncertain. The CDR3 spans 12 residues. V gave up 9 bases and J gave up 1 base, with 9 bases separating them. The germline gives CDR1 LNHDA, CDR2 SQIVND (reference sequence). The CDR3: CASTVSNTEAFF. As DNA, the CDR3 is TGTGCCAGCACTGTTTCGAACACTGAAGCTTTCTTT.